This T cell receptor (beta chain) was profiled in a study of blood T cells in healthy people across ages. Findings and limits, study-wide: Researchers deemed the diversity estimates from one million T cells underestimates. There were more naive CD4+ cells and higher diversity in long-lived donors than in aged donors. Age brought a roughly linear fall in TCR beta diversity measured per million T cells.

A note on this clonotype: What it recognizes is unknown.

There are 16 residues in the CDR3. V was pared by 0 bases and J by 6 bases, with 18 bases between. Germline lookup yields CDR1 MGHRA and CDR2 YSYEKL. Using a J-beta primer mix together with a sample-barcoded 5' primer, a second PCR was run for roughly 6 to 11 cycles. With 12 random nucleotides, a template-switch adaptor tagged each individual cDNA molecule. TCRdb re-analysed the 5' RACE reads in MiXCR, keeping a single row per CDR3 protein. The sample has roughly 1.4 million distinct CDR3 sequences, 59% seen once. The chain links TRBV4-1 to TRBJ2-7; no firm D call. Sequencing was performed on blood. The source is a man between 18 and 35 years old in good health. The CDR3 nucleotides are TGCGCCAGCAGCCAAGATTGGGTCACCTCTCTTCGCGAGCAGTACTTC. This translates into CASSQDWVTSLREQYF.